The present entry profiles one T cell receptor beta chain with its context. Its specificity is unknown. This entry is derived from a study of cytomegalovirus exposure and HLA in healthy donors. Overall study findings and caveats: Later analysis suggested links between common viral pathogens and several top significant clusters. Upon later analysis, HLA-associated TCR beta chains proved more clonally expanded than other, equally common chains.

Germline V gives CDR1 SEHNR, CDR2 FQNEAQ (reference sequence). The CDR3 extends over 12 amino acids. V was cut by 2 bases and J by 6 bases, with 5 bases left in between. PCR used 60 Vbeta primers and 13 Jbeta primers. Clones were read by immunoSEQ multiplex PCR, and TCRdb kept only the in-frame ones, dropping some. The table has 75,000 to 100,000 clones, roughly four fifths seen once. The sample was PBMCs. This clonotype was obtained from a man aged 30 to 39 in good health and CMV-seronegative. The chain has TRBV7-9 and TRBJ2-1, with D hard to call. The CDR3 nucleotides read TGTGCCAGCAGCTTAATATCCAATGAGCAGTTCTTC. Translated, it gives CASSLISNEQFF.